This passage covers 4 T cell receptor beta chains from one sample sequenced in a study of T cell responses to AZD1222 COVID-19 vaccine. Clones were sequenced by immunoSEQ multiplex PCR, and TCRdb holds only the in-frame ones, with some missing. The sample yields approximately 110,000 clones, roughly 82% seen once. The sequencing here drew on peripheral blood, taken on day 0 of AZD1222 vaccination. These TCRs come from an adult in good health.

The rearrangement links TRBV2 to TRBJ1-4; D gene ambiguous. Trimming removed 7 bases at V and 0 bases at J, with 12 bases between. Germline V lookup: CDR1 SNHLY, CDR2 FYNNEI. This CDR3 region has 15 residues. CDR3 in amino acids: CASNQDRTTNEKLFF. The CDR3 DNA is TGTGCCAGCAACCAGGACCGGACAACTAATGAAAAACTGTTTTTT.

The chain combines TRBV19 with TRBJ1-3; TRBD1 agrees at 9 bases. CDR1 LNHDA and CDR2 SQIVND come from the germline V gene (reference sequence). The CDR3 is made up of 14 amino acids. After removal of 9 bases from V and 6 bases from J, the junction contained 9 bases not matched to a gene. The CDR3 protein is CASTDRGAKNTIYF. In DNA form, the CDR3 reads TGTGCCAGCACGGACAGGGGAGCAAAAAACACCATATATTTT.

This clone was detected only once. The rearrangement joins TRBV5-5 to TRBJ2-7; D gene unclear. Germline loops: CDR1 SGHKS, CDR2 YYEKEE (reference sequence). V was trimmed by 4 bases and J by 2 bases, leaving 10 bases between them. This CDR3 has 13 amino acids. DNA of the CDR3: TGTGCCAGCAGCCCGGACCGAGCCTACGAGCAGTACTTC. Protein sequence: CASSPDRAYEQYF.

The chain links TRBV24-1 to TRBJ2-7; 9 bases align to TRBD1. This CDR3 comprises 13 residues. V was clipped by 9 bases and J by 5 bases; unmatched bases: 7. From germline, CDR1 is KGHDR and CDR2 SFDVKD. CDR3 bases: TGTGCCACCGGTGGACAGGGGAAGAACGAGCAGTACTTC. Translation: CATGGQGKNEQYF.